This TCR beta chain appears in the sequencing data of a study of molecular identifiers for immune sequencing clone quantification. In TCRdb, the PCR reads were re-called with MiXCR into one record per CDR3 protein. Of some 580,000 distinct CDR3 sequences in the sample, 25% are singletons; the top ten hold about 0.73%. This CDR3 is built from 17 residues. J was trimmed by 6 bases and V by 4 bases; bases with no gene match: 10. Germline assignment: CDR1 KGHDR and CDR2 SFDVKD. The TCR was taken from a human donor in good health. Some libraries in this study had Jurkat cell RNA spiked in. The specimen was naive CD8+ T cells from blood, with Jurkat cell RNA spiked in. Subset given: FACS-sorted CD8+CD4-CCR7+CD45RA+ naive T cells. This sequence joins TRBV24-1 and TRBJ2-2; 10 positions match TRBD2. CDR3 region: CATSENTAGGPSGELFF. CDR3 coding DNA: TGTGCCACCAGTGAGAATACAGCGGGGGGGCCTTCCGGGGAGCTGTTTTTT.